The subject of this entry is one TCR beta chain. This sample is part of a study of blood T cell repertoires in COVID-19. V shed 3 bases and J 7 bases; nucleotides not matched to a gene: 5. The CDR3 has 13 residues. Looked up from germline, CDR1 is SGHTA and CDR2 is FQGTGA. Under the authors' procedure: How many nucleated cells were present was estimated from reference gene primer amplification. Sequencing was performed with immunoSEQ multiplex PCR; in TCRdb, only in-frame clones are kept and a portion is missing. D and trimming were read from the DNA, whereas the V and J calls and clone size are those reported in that table. Counted here are more than 25,000 clones, 80% to 90% occurring once; the ten biggest clones make up about a sixth.

Sequenced sample: peripheral blood. This rearrangement joins TRBV7-3 to TRBJ1-2; 7 nucleotides align to TRBD1. The sequence came from an elderly man with acute or convalescent COVID-19. The CDR3: CASSLDRSSGYTF. The CDR3 DNA reads TGTGCCAGCAGCTTGGACAGGAGTTCTGGCTACACCTTC. The full variable domain, completed using reference TRBV7-3 and TRBJ1-2, is GAGVSQTPSNKVTEKGKYVELRCDPISGHTALYWYRQSLGQGPEFLIYFQGTGAADDSGLPNDRFFAVRPEGSVSTLKIQRTERGDSAVYLCASSLDRSSGYTFGSGTRLTVV.